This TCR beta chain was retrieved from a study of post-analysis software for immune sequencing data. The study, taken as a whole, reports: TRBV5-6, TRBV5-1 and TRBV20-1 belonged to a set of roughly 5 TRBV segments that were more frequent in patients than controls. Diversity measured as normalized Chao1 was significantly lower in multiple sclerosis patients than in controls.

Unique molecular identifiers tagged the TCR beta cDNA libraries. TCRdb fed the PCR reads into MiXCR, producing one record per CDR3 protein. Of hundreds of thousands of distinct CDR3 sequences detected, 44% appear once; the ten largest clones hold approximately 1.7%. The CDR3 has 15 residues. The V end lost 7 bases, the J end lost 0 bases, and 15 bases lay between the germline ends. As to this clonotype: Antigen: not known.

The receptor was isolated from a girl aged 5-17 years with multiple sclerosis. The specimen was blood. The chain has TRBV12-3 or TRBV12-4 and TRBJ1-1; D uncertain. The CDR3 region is CASTTLQLMNTEAFF. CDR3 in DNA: TGTGCCAGCACCACCCTACAGCTCATGAACACTGAAGCTTTCTTT.